This paragraph covers one T cell receptor (beta chain) sequence. The V gene's germline CDR1 is MNHNY and CDR2 SVGAGI (reference sequence). V was shortened by 6 bases and J by 5 bases, with 19 bases between the two germline ends. The CDR3 is made up of 16 amino acids. A mixed TRB-A/B primer pool amplified rearranged TRB by multiplex touch-down PCR. Each CDR3 protein gets one entry after TCRdb re-called the multiplex PCR reads with MiXCR. The sample shows about 10,000 distinct CDR3 sequences, 40% of them seen only once. The sample belongs to a study of T cell repertoires in aging, cancer and after chemotherapy. The template was genomic DNA from peripheral blood, not RNA.

Sequencing was done on a sample of blood. The chain is built from TRBV6-6 and TRBJ2-2, with D tentatively TRBD1 (5 bases). This receptor was taken from a human donor in good health. The CDR3 protein is CASSLSMGRGTGELFF. The CDR3 coding sequence is TGTGCCAGCAGCCTTAGTATGGGTAGGGGAACCGGGGAGCTGTTTTTT.